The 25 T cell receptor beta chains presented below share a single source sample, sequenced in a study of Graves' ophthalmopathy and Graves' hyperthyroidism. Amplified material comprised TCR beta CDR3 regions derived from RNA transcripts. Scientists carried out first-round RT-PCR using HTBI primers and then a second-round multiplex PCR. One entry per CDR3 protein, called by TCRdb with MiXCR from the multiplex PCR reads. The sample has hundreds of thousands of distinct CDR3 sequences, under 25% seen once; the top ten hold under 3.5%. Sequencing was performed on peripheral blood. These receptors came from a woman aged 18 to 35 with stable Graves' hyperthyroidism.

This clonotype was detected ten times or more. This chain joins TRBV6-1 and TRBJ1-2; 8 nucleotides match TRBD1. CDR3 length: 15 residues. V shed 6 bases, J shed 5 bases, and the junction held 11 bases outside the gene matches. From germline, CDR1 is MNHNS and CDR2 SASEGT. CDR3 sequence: CASSTKTGAGYGYTF. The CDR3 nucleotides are TGTGCCAGCAGCACAAAGACAGGGGCGGGGTATGGCTACACCTTC.

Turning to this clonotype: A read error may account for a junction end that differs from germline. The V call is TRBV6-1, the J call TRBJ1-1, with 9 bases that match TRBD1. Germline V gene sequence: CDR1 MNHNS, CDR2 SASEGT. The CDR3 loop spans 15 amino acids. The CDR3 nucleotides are TGTGCCAGCGCCAGGGACAGGGTCATGTACACTGATGCTTTCTTT. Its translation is CASARDRVMYTDAFF.

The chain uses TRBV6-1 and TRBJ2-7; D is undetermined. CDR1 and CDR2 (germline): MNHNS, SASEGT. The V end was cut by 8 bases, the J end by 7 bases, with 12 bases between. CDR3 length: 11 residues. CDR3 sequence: CASVGWDEQYF. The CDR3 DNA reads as TGTGCCAGCGTGGGTTGGGATGAGCAGTACTTC.

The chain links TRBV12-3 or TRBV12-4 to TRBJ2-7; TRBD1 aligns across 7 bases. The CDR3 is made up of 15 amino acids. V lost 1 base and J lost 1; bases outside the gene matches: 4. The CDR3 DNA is TGTGCCAGCAGTTTAGGGACAGGCACATCCTACGAGCAGTACTTC. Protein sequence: CASSLGTGTSYEQYF.

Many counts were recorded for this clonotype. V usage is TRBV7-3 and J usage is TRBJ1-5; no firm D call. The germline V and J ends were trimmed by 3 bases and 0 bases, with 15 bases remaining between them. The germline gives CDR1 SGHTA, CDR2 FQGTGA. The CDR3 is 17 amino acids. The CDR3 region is CASSFLLLEGSNQPQHF. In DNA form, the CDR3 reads TGTGCCAGCAGCTTTCTACTTTTGGAGGGTAGCAATCAGCCCCAGCATTTT. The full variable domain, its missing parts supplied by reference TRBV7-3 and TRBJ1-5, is GAGVSQTPSNKVTEKGKYVELRCDPISGHTALYWYRQSLGQGPEFLIYFQGTGAADDSGLPNDRFFAVRPEGSVSTLKIQRTERGDSAVYLCASSFLLLEGSNQPQHFGDGTRLSIL.

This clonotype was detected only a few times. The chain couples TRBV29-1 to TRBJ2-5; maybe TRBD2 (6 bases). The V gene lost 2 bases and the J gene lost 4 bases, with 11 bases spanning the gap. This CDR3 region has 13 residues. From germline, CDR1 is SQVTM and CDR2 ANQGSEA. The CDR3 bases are TGCAGCGTTGAAATTGGGGGGAGAGAGACCCAGTACTTC. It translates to CSVEIGGRETQYF.

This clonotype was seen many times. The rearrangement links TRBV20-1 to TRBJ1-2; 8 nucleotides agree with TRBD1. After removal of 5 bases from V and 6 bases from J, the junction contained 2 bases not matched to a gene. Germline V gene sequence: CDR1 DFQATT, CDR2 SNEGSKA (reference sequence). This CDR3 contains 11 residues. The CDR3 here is CSASTGDGYTF. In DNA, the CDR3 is TGCAGTGCTTCGACAGGGGATGGCTACACCTTC.

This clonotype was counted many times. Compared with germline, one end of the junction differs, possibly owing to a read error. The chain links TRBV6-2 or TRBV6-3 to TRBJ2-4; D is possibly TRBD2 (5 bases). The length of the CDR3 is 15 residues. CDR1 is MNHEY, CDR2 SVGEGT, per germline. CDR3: CASSYFGVAKNIKYF. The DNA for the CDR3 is TGTGCCAGCAGTTACTTCGGGGTAGCCAAAAACATTAAGTACTTC.

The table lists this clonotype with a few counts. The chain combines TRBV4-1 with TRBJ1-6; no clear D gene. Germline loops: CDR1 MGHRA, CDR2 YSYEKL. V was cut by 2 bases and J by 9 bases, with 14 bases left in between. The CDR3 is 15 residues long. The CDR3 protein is CASSQSVGFPSPLHF. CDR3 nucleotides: TGCGCCAGCAGCCAAAGTGTGGGTTTTCCTTCACCCCTCCACTTT.

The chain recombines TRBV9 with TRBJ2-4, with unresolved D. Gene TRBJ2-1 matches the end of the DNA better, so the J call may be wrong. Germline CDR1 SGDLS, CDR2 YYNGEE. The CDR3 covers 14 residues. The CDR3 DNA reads TGTGCCAGTAGTTACCCTGGGGATAATGAGGAGCAGTTCTTC. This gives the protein CASSYPGDNEEQFF.

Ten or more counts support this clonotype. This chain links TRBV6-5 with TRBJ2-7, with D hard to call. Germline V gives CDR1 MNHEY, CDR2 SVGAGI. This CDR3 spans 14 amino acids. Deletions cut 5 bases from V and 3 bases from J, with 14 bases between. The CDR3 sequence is CASSPRTKNYEQYF. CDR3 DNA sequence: TGTGCCAGCAGTCCTCGGACGAAGAACTACGAGCAGTACTTC.

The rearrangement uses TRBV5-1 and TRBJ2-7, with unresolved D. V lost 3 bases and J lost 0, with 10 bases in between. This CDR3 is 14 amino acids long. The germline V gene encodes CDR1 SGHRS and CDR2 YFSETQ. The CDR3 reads CASSSGVLSYEQYF. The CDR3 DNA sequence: TGCGCCAGCAGCTCCGGAGTCCTCTCCTACGAGCAGTACTTC.

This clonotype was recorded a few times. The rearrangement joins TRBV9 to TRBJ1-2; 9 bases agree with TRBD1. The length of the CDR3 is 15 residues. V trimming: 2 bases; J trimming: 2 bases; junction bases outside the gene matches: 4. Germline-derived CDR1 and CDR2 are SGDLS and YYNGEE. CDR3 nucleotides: TGTGCCAGCAGCGTGGGGACAGGGAGGAACTATGGCTACACCTTC. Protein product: CASSVGTGRNYGYTF.

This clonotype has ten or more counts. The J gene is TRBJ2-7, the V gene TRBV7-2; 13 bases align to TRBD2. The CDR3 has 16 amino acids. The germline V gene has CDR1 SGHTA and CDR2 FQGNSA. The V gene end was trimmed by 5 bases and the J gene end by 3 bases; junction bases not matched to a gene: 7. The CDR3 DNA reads TGTGCCAGCAGCATTGCCGGGACTAGCGGGATCTACGAGCAGTACTTC. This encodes CASSIAGTSGIYEQYF. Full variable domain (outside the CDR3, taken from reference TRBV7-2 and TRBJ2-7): GAGVSQSPSNKVTEKGKDVELRCDPISGHTALYWYRQSLGQGLEFLIYFQGNSAPDKSGLPSDRFSAERTGGSVSTLTIQRTQQEDSAVYLCASSIAGTSGIYEQYFGPGTRLTVT.

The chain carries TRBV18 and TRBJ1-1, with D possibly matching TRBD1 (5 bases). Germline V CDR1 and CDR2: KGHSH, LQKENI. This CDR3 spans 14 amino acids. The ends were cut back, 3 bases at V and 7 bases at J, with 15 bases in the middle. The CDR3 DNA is TGTGCCAGCTCACCCACGACAGTCTTTCTTGAAGCTTTCTTT. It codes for CASSPTTVFLEAFF.

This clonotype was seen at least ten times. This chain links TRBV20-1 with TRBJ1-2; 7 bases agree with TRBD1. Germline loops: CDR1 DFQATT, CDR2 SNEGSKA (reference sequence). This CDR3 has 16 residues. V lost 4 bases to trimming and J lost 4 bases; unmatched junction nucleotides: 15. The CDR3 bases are TGCAGTGCTACTCCTATACGACAGGGACGTTCCTATGGCTACACCTTC. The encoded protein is CSATPIRQGRSYGYTF.

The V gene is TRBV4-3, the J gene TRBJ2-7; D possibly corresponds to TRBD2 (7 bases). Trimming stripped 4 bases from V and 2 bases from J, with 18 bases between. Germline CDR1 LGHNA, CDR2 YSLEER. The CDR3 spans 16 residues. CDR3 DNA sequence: TGCGCCAGCAGCCGCTCCGGGGGCGGGAGTCCCTACGAGCAGTACTTC. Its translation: CASSRSGGGSPYEQYF.

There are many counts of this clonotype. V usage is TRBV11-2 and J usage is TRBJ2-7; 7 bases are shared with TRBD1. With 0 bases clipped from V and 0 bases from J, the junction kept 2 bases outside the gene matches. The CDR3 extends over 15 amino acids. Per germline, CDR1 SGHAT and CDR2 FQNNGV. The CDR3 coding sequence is TGTGCCAGCAGCTTAGAGGGGACAGCCTCCTACGAGCAGTACTTC. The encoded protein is CASSLEGTASYEQYF. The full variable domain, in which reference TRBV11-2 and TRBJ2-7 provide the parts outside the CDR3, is EAGVAQSPRYKIIEKRQSVAFWCNPISGHATLYWYQQILGQGPKLLIQFQNNGVVDDSQLPKDRFSAERLKGVDSTLKIQPAKLEDSAVYLCASSLEGTASYEQYFGPGTRLTVT.

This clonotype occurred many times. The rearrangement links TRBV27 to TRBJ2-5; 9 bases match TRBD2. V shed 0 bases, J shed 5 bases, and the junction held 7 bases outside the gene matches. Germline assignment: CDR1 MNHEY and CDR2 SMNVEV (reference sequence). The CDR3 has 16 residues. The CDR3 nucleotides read TGTGCCAGCAGTTTATCGGCGGCGGGAGGGCTTGAGACCCAGTACTTC. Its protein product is CASSLSAAGGLETQYF.

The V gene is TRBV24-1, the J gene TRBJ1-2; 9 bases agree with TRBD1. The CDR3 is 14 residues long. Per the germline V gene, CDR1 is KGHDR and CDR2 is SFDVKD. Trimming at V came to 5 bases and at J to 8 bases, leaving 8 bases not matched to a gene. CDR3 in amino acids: CATSVTGGAGGYTF. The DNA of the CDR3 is TGTGCCACCAGTGTCACAGGGGGCGCCGGCGGCTACACCTTC.

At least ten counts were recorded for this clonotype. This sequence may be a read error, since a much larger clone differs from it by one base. This CDR3 reads CASSSEALNEQYF. In nucleotides, the CDR3 is TGTGCCAGCAGTTCGGAGGCCTTAAACGAGCAGTACTTC. The rearrangement uses TRBV28 and TRBJ2-7, with D possibly TRBD2 on 5 matching bases. CDR3 length: 13 residues. The V and J ends lost 4 bases and 5 bases respectively, with 12 bases between them. From germline, CDR1 is MDHEN and CDR2 SYDVKM.

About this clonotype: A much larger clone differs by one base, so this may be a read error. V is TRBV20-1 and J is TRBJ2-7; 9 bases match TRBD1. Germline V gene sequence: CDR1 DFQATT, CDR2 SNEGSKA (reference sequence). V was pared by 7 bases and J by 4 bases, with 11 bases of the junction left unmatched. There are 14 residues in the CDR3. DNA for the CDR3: TGCAGTGTTAGCCCCGGGACAGGGATATACGAGCAGTACTTC. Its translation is CSVSPGTGIYEQYF.

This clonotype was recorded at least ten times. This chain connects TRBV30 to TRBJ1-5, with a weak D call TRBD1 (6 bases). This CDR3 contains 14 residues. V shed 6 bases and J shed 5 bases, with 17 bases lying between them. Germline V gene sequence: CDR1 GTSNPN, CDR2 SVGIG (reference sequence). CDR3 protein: CACGRGPGDQPQHF. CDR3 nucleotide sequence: TGTGCCTGCGGACGGGGGCCGGGGGATCAGCCCCAGCATTTT.

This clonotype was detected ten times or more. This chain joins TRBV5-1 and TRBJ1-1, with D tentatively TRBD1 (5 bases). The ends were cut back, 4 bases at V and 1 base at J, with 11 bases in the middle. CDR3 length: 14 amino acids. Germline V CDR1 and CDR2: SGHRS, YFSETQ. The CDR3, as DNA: TGCGCCAGCAGCCCCCACACAGGGAACACTGAAGCTTTCTTT. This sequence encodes CASSPHTGNTEAFF.

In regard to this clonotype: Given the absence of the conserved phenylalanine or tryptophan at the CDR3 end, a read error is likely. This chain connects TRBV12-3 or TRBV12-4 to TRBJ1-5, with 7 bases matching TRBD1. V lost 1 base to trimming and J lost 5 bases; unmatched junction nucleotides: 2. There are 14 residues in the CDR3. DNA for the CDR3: TGTGCCAGCAGTTTAGTCAGGGGGGATCAGCCCCAGCATCTT. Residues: CASSLVRGDQPQHL.